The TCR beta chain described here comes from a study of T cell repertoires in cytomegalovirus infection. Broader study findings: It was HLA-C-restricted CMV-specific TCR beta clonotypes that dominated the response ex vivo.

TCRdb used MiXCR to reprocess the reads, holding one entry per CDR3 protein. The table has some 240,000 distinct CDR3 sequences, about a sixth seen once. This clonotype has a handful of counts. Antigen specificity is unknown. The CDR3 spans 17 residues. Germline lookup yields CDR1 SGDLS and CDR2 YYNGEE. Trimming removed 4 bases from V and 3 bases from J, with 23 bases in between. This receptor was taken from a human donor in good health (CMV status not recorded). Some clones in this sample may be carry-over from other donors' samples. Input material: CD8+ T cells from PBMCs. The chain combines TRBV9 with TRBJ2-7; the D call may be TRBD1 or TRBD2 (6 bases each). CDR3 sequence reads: CASSPHRSGGAFYEQYF. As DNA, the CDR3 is TGTGCCAGCAGCCCCCACCGTTCCGGGGGCGCATTCTACGAGCAGTACTTC. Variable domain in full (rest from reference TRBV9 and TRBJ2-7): DSGVTQTPKHLITATGQRVTLRCSPRSGDLSVYWYQQSLDQGLQFLIQYYNGEERAKGNILERFSAQQFPDLHSELNLSSLELGDSALYFCASSPHRSGGAFYEQYFGPGTRLTVT.